A selection of T cell receptor beta chains follows, all from one sample in a study of blood T cell repertoires in COVID-19. The repertoire was sequenced with immunoSEQ multiplex PCR; TCRdb's copy has only in-frame clones and lacks some. The sample has approximately 250,000 clones; around 89% are singletons. The sequencing input was PBMCs or T cells enriched from blood (not recorded which). The receptors were gathered from a young woman with acute COVID-19. Both conserved end residues are part of each CDR3. Each record gives: D gene, V gene, CDR3 length, clone size, J gene, CDR3 protein, CDR3 DNA. A D gene is named only where the DNA matches it firmly. Only some rows state a clone size, as once, few, many or a class for expanded clones.

D: NA; V: TRBV19; length: 18; size: NA; J: TRBJ2-4; CDR3: CASSIDGSPPGTKNIQYF; DNA: TGTGCCAGTAGTATAGACGGCAGCCCCCCGGGGACCAAAAACATTCAGTACTTC
D: NA; V: TRBV5-6; length: 17; size: NA; J: TRBJ2-1; CDR3: CASTPPAAGPAPHEQFF; DNA: TGTGCCAGCACCCCCCCGGCGGCGGGACCCGCCCCCCATGAGCAGTTCTTC
D: TRBD2; V: TRBV14; length: 16; size: NA; J: TRBJ2-7; CDR3: CASSPGLAGVRREQYF; DNA: TGTGCCAGCAGCCCCGGACTAGCGGGAGTTCGGCGCGAGCAGTACTTC
D: NA; V: TRBV12-3/TRBV12-4; length: 11; size: once; J: TRBJ2-7; CDR3: CASSNRYEQYF; DNA: TGTGCCAGCAGTAACAGGTACGAGCAGTACTTC
D: TRBD1; V: TRBV4-3; length: 15; size: NA; J: TRBJ2-7; CDR3: CASSQGPQGTYEQYF; DNA: TGCGCCAGCAGCCAAGGCCCACAGGGGACCTACGAGCAGTACTTC
D: TRBD2; V: TRBV10-1; length: 16; size: once; J: TRBJ2-3; CDR3: CASSGSTSGNTDTQYF; DNA: TGCGCCAGCAGTGGTTCGACTAGCGGCAACACAGATACGCAGTATTTT
D: NA; V: TRBV6-5; length: 15; size: NA; J: TRBJ1-5; CDR3: CASNQGWVSNQPQHF; DNA: TGTGCCAGCAATCAGGGTTGGGTAAGCAATCAGCCCCAGCATTTT
D: NA; V: TRBV9; length: 14; size: once; J: TRBJ2-5; CDR3: CASSVDHGEETQYF; DNA: TGTGCCAGCAGCGTAGACCATGGGGAGGAGACCCAGTACTTC
D: TRBD1; V: TRBV9; length: 15; size: once; J: TRBJ1-5; CDR3: CASSVGQGLNQPQHF; DNA: TGTGCCAGCAGCGTGGGACAGGGACTCAATCAGCCCCAGCATTTT
D: TRBD1; V: TRBV4-3; length: 18; size: once; J: TRBJ2-2; CDR3: CASSQERMDRANTGELFF; DNA: TGCGCCAGCAGCCAAGAACGCATGGACAGGGCGAACACCGGGGAGCTGTTTTTT
D: TRBD2; V: TRBV27; length: 19; size: NA; J: TRBJ2-7; CDR3: CASSLVGLTSGISYYEQYF; DNA: TGTGCCAGCAGTTTGGTTGGTTTAACTAGCGGGATTTCCTATTACGAGCAGTACTTC
D: NA; V: TRBV12-3/TRBV12-4; length: 12; size: NA; J: TRBJ1-5; CDR3: CASSPLNQPQHF; DNA: TGTGCCAGCAGCCCCCTCAATCAGCCCCAGCATTTT
D: TRBD2; V: TRBV7-3; length: 18; size: NA; J: TRBJ2-1; CDR3: CASSLIGTSGILYNEQFF; DNA: TGTGCCAGCAGCTTAATTGGGACTAGCGGGATACTCTACAATGAGCAGTTCTTC
D: NA; V: TRBV11-2; length: 12; size: NA; J: TRBJ2-3; CDR3: CASSSGLTTQYF; DNA: TGTGCCAGCAGCTCAGGGTTGACGACGCAGTATTTT
D: TRBD2; V: TRBV7-9; length: 14; size: few; J: TRBJ2-7; CDR3: CASSFSSGSYEQYF; DNA: TGTGCCAGCAGCTTTTCTAGCGGGTCCTACGAGCAGTACTTC
D: NA; V: TRBV3-1/TRBV3-2; length: 15; size: NA; J: TRBJ1-1; CDR3: CASSQDGIHNTEAFF; DNA: TGTGCCAGCAGCCAAGACGGTATCCATAACACTGAAGCTTTCTTT
D: NA; V: TRBV27; length: 12; size: NA; J: TRBJ2-7; CDR3: CASSFSSFEQYF; DNA: TGTGCCAGCAGTTTCTCTAGTTTCGAGCAGTACTTC
D: NA; V: TRBV3-1/TRBV3-2; length: 13; size: once; J: TRBJ2-3; CDR3: CASSPEGPDTQYF; DNA: TGTGCCAGCAGCCCCGAGGGCCCCGATACGCAGTATTTT
D: NA; V: TRBV27; length: 16; size: NA; J: TRBJ2-4; CDR3: CASGAYATNNKNIQYF; DNA: TGTGCCAGCGGGGCCTACGCCACGAATAACAAAAACATTCAGTACTTC
D: NA; V: TRBV4-3; length: 16; size: NA; J: TRBJ1-1; CDR3: CASSRDSFTMNTEAFF; DNA: TGCGCCAGCAGCCGAGACAGTTTTACCATGAACACTGAAGCTTTCTTT
D: TRBD2; V: TRBV5-4; length: 18; size: NA; J: TRBJ2-1; CDR3: CASSLSGRALISYNEQFF; DNA: TGTGCCAGCAGCTTAAGCGGGAGGGCCCTGATTTCCTACAATGAGCAGTTCTTC
D: TRBD1; V: TRBV5-1; length: 15; size: few; J: TRBJ1-4; CDR3: CASSLQGETDEKLFF; DNA: TGCGCCAGCAGCTTACAGGGGGAAACCGATGAAAAACTGTTTTTT
D: NA; V: TRBV19; length: 16; size: NA; J: TRBJ1-5; CDR3: CASSPGTGYSNQPQHF; DNA: TGTGCCAGTAGTCCCGGCACAGGGTATAGCAATCAGCCCCAGCATTTT
D: NA; V: TRBV25-1; length: 13; size: NA; J: TRBJ2-2; CDR3: CASSVLENGELFF; DNA: TGTGCCAGCAGTGTCTTAGAGAACGGGGAGCTGTTTTTT
D: NA; V: TRBV6-1; length: 15; size: NA; J: TRBJ1-5; CDR3: CASSEEAYSNQPQHF; DNA: TGTGCCAGCAGTGAAGAAGCTTATAGCAATCAGCCCCAGCATTTT
D: TRBD1; V: TRBV23-1; length: 14; size: NA; J: TRBJ2-7; CDR3: CASRTTGPRSEQYF; DNA: TGCGCCAGCAGGACGACAGGGCCCCGGTCTGAGCAGTACTTC
D: TRBD1; V: TRBV7-9; length: 13; size: few; J: TRBJ2-2; CDR3: CASSGQVTGELFF; DNA: TGTGCCAGCAGTGGACAGGTTACCGGGGAGCTGTTTTTT
D: NA; V: TRBV27; length: 14; size: NA; J: TRBJ1-5; CDR3: CASSTGGGREPQHF; DNA: TGTGCCAGCAGTACCGGTGGGGGGAGGGAGCCCCAGCATTTT
D: NA; V: TRBV10-3; length: 12; size: NA; J: TRBJ2-7; CDR3: CAIRAGSYEQYF; DNA: TGTGCCATCAGGGCGGGATCTTACGAGCAGTACTTC